Listed below are T cell receptor beta chains from one sample, sequenced in a study of chemoradiotherapy in HPV16-positive cancers. The table came from immunoSEQ multiplex PCR; TCRdb's copy has only in-frame clones and leaves some out. The top ten clones hold roughly 9.6% of a sample with roughly 15,000 clones, about three quarters of them seen once. Collection took place from a patient who underwent chemoradiotherapy. These receptors were collected from a human donor with HPV-associated anogenital cancer. Each CDR3 is given with its conserved first and last residue. A D gene is named only where the DNA matches it firmly. Clone size appears in some rows only: once, few, many, or a class for an expanded clone.

>.|.|TRBJ2-2|TRBV7-6|14
TGTGCCAGCAGCTTTAACCCCTCGACCGGGGAGCTGTTTTTT
CASSFNPSTGELFF
>.|.|TRBJ1-1|TRBV6-5|14
TGTGCCAGCAGTTACACGGATAAGAACACTGAAGCTTTCTTT
CASSYTDKNTEAFF
>.|.|TRBJ2-1|TRBV6-6|13
TGTGCCAGCCGAACAGCCGGGAACAATGAGCAGTTCTTC
CASRTAGNNEQFF
>.|.|TRBJ1-2|TRBV7-9|17
TGTGCCAGCAGCCCACCCGGGTTGGAGGGACGTGGCTATGGCTACACCTTC
CASSPPGLEGRGYGYTF
>.|.|TRBJ1-5|TRBV7-9|14
TGTGCCAGCAGCCCGAACCTGGCGGATCAGCCCCAGCATTTT
CASSPNLADQPQHF
>.|.|TRBJ1-1|TRBV11-2|13
TGTGCCAGCAGCTTAGATAGGGGAACGAAGGGTTTCTTT
CASSLDRGTKGFF
>.|.|TRBJ1-6|TRBV6-1|14
TGTGCCAGCGGAGGACAGACTAATAATTCACCCCTCCACTTT
CASGGQTNNSPLHF
>.|.|TRBJ2-7|TRBV11-2|16
TGTGCCAGCAGCTTTTACCGGGACCCGAAGAGATCCGAGCAGTACTTC
CASSFYRDPKRSEQYF
>.|.|TRBJ1-2|TRBV6-6|15
TGTGCCAGCAGTTACTCCTCGCAGGGGAACTATGGCTACACCTTC
CASSYSSQGNYGYTF
>.|.|TRBJ1-1|TRBV5-1|16
TGCGCCAGCAGCTTGGTGGGGTTTGTCAGTTACACTGAAGCTTTCTTT
CASSLVGFVSYTEAFF
>TRBD1|.|TRBJ1-4|TRBV9|17
TGTGCCAGCAGCGTAGCAGAAAGGGGGCTGTTGGAGGAAAAACTGTTTTTT
CASSVAERGLLEEKLFF
>.|.|TRBJ2-1|TRBV4-2|17
TGTGCCAGCAGCCAAGAAGGCCACAGGGCGAGTGACGGTGAGCAGTTCTTC
CASSQEGHRASDGEQFF
>.|few|TRBJ2-1|TRBV9|16
TGTGCCAGCAGCGTAGAGGCCCTTGGCGCCTACAATGAGCAGTTCTTC
CASSVEALGAYNEQFF
>.|.|TRBJ2-1|TRBV4-3|13
TGCGCCAGCAGCCACGAGCCAGCCAATGAGCAGTTCTTC
CASSHEPANEQFF
>TRBD1|.|TRBJ2-7|TRBV5-1|14
TGCGCCAGCAGCTTGGTAACAGGGGCGTACGAGCAGTACTTC
CASSLVTGAYEQYF
>.|.|TRBJ2-7|TRBV11-2|13
TGTGCCAGCAGCTCCCCTTTTACCTACGAGCAGTACTTC
CASSSPFTYEQYF
>TRBD1|.|TRBJ2-7|TRBV7-6|15
TGTGCCAGCAGCCCGAGGACAGGGCCAGACTACGAGCAGTACTTC
CASSPRTGPDYEQYF
>.|.|TRBJ2-7|TRBV15|15
TGTGCCACCAGCAGAGATGGGAACGCCGAGACGGAGCAGTACTTC
CATSRDGNAETEQYF
>TRBD1|.|TRBJ1-2|TRBV7-9|15
TGTGCCAGCAGCTTAGGGACAGGGACTACCTATGGCTACACCTTC
CASSLGTGTTYGYTF
>.|.|TRBJ1-2|TRBV28|10
TGTGCGACGGTCAACTATGGCTACACCTTC
CATVNYGYTF
>.|.|TRBJ2-7|TRBV28|14
TGTGCCAGCAGTTTGGCCCTAGTCGACTACGAGCAGTACTTC
CASSLALVDYEQYF
>TRBD1|.|TRBJ1-2|TRBV18|14
TGTGCCAGCTCACCAGACAGGGGAATGCGTGGCTACACCTTC
CASSPDRGMRGYTF
>.|.|TRBJ1-6|TRBV6-1|13
TGTGCCAGCGGTAGGGGCGGGGAGTCACCCCTCCACTTT
CASGRGGESPLHF
>.|.|TRBJ2-3|TRBV5-1|15
TGCGCCAGCAGCTTGCAGTTTGAAGCCACAGATACGCAGTATTTT
CASSLQFEATDTQYF
>.|.|TRBJ1-3|TRBV7-6|15
TGTGCCAGCAGCTTAGCGTTGGCCTCTGGAAACACCATATATTTT
CASSLALASGNTIYF
>.|.|TRBJ2-3|TRBV30|15
TGTGCCTGGAGTCCACGTGGAGACAGCACAGATACGCAGTATTTT
CAWSPRGDSTDTQYF
>TRBD1|.|TRBJ1-3|TRBV28|16
TGTGCCAGCAGTTTCTTAGGGAGGGACAGAGGAAACACCATATATTTT
CASSFLGRDRGNTIYF
>.|.|TRBJ2-7|TRBV7-9|12
TGTGCCAGCAGCTTAGTATACGACGAGCAGTACTTC
CASSLVYDEQYF
>.|.|TRBJ2-6|TRBV29-1|17
TGCAGCGTTCCTCAGCTACTAGCACAAAGTCGGGCCAACGTCCTGACTTTC
CSVPQLLAQSRANVLTF
>TRBD2|.|TRBJ2-3|TRBV11-1|15
TGTGCCAGCAGCCAGCGACTAGCGGGGACAGATACGCAGTATTTT
CASSQRLAGTDTQYF
>.|.|TRBJ1-1|TRBV20-1|11
TGCAGTAGTAGGGGGAACACTGAAGCTTTCTTT
CSSRGNTEAFF
>TRBD1|.|TRBJ1-5|TRBV5-1|15
TGCGCCAGCAGCTGGGAGGGGGCGCCGAATCAGCCCCAGCATTTT
CASSWEGAPNQPQHF
>TRBD1|.|TRBJ2-7|TRBV6-1|16
TGTGCCAGCAGTGGAAAAGTCGGACAGGGGGCCTACGAGCAGTACTTC
CASSGKVGQGAYEQYF
>.|.|TRBJ2-3|TRBV7-2|13
TGTGCCAGCAGCTTAGAAAGAACAGATACGCAGTATTTT
CASSLERTDTQYF
>TRBD1|.|TRBJ1-1|TRBV14|17
TGTGCCAGCAGCCACCTCCCGGGACAGGGGGAGGACACTGAAGCTTTCTTT
CASSHLPGQGEDTEAFF
>.|.|TRBJ2-7|TRBV7-6|13
TGTGCCAGCAGCTTAGGGGGCGACGGGGAGCAGTACTTC
CASSLGGDGEQYF
>.|once|TRBJ1-5|TRBV4-1|13
TGCGCCAGCAGCGCCAGGGTGGGTCAGCCCCAGCATTTT
CASSARVGQPQHF
>.|once|TRBJ1-3|TRBV29-1|14
TGCAGCGTGGGACGACGGGACTCTGGAAACACCATATATTTT
CSVGRRDSGNTIYF
>.|.|TRBJ2-7|TRBV19|14
TGTGCCAGTAGTATAGGGACAGATTCCTACGAGCAGTACTTC
CASSIGTDSYEQYF
>.|.|TRBJ2-7|TRBV30|12
TGTGCCTGGACTCCGGGGTCCTACGAGCAGTACTTC
CAWTPGSYEQYF
>TRBD2|few|TRBJ2-7|TRBV9|15
TGTGCCAGCAGCGTAGCGGGGGGGCCTACCTACGAGCAGTACTTC
CASSVAGGPTYEQYF
>.|once|TRBJ1-1|TRBV13|13
TGTGCCAGCAGCTTAGGACAGGGCACTGAAGCTTTCTTT
CASSLGQGTEAFF
>.|.|TRBJ2-6|TRBV7-3|17
TGTGCCAGCAGCTTAAATCCCACGGGCTCTGGGGCCAACGTCCTGACTTTC
CASSLNPTGSGANVLTF
>.|.|TRBJ1-2|TRBV7-2|12
TGTGCCAGCAGCTCTCCAGTCGGCCTCAGGACCTTC
CASSSPVGLRTF
>TRBD1|.|TRBJ1-5|TRBV30|15
TGTGCCTGGAGTGCCAACAGAAACAGGGGTCAGCCCCAGCATTTT
CAWSANRNRGQPQHF
>TRBD1|.|TRBJ1-2|TRBV19|14
TGTGCCAGTAGTCAAAGGACAGGGCCCTATGGCTACACCTTC
CASSQRTGPYGYTF
>TRBD1|.|TRBJ2-3|TRBV2|15
TGTGCCAGCACCCGACCCGGACAGGCCACAGATACGCAGTATTTT
CASTRPGQATDTQYF
>.|once|TRBJ1-2|TRBV19|13
TGTGCCAGTAGTATGGGCAGAGCCTATGGCTACACCTTC
CASSMGRAYGYTF
>.|.|TRBJ2-5|TRBV7-8|13
TGTGCCAGCAGCTTACGGCGGCGAGAGACCCAGTACTTC
CASSLRRRETQYF
>.|few|TRBJ1-6|TRBV27|15
TGTGCCAGCAGTTTATCGGATCAGGGTAATTCACCCCTCCACTTT
CASSLSDQGNSPLHF